The clone carrying this T cell receptor beta chain has only a few counts. Under the authors' procedure: Estimation of nucleated cell counts was performed using reference gene primer amplification. TCRdb's copy holds only in-frame clones and misses some; the assay was immunoSEQ multiplex PCR. The DNA was the basis for D and trimming; V, J and clone size are from that table. The repertoire holds some 74,000 clones, with around 90% as singletons. The data belong to a study of blood T cell repertoires in COVID-19. As for the study in general: COVID-19 samples, acute and convalescent, were from the United States, Italy and Spain. From T cells, B-cell-depleted T cells, or PBMCs came the material, which was cDNA or gDNA.

Sequenced: peripheral blood. This clonotype was sampled from a man between 50 and 59 years old with acute or convalescent COVID-19.

The CDR3 here is CASSRDIRNTEAFF. CDR3 DNA: TGTGCCAGCAGCCGGGACATAAGGAACACTGAAGCTTTCTTT. The chain is built from TRBV3-1 (or the pseudogene TRBV3-2) and TRBJ1-1, with a possible D match to TRBD1 (6 bases). The germline gives CDR1 LGHDT, CDR2 YNNKEL (reference sequence). The CDR3 loop spans 14 amino acids. The V gene lost 4 bases and the J gene lost 1 base, with 10 bases spanning the gap.